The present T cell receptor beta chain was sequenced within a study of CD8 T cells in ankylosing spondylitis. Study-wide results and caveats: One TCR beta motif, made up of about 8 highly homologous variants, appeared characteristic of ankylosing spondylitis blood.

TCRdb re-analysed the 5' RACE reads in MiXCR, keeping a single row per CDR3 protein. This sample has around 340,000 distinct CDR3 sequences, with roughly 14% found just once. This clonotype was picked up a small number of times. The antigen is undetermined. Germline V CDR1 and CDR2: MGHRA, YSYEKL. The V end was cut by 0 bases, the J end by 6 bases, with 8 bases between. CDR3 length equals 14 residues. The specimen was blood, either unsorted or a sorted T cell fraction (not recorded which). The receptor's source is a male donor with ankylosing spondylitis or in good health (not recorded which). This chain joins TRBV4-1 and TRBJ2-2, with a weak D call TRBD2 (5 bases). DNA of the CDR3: TGCGCCAGCAGCCAAGATCACGGGGCCGGGGAGCTGTTTTTT. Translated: CASSQDHGAGELFF.